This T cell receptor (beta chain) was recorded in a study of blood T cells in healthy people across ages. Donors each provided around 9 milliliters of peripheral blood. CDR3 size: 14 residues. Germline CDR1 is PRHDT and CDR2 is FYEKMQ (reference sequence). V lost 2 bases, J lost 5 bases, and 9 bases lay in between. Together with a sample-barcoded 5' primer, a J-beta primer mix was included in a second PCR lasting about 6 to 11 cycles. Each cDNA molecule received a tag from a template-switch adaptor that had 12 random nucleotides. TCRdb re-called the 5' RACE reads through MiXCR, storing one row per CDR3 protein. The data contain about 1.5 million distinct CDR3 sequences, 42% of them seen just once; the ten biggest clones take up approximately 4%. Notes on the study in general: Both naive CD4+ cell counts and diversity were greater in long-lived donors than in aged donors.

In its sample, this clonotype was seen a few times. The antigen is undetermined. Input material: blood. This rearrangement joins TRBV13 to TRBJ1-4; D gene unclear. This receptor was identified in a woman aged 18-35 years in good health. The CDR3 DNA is TGTGCCAGCAGCTTAAGTCAATCAAATGAAAAACTGTTTTTT. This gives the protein CASSLSQSNEKLFF.